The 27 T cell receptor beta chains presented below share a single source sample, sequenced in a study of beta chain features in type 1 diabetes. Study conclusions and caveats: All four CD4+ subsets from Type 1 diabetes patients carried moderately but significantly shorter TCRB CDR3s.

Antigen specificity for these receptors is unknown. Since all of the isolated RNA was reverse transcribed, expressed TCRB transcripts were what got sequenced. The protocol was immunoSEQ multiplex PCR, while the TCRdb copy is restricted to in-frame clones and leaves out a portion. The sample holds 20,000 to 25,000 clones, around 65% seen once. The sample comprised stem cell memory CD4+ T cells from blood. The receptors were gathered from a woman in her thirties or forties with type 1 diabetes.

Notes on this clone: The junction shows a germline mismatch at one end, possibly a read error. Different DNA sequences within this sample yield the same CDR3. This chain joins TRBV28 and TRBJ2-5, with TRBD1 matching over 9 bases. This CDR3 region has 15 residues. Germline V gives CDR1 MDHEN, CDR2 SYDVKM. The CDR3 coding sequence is TGTGCCAGCAGTCGTGGACAGGGGAACCAAGAAACCCAGTACTTC. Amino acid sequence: CASSRGQGNQETQYF. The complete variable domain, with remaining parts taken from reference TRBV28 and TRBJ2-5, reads DVKVTQSSRYLVKRTGEKVFLECVQDMDHENMFWYRQDPGLGLRLIYFSYDVKMKEKGDIPEGYSVSREKKERFSLILESASTNQTSMYLCASSRGQGNQETQYFGPGTRLLVL.

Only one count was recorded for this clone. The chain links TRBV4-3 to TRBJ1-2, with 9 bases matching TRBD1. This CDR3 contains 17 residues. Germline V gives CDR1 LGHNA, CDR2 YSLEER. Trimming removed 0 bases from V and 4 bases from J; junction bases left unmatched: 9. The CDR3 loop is CASSQDFSTGGRYGYTF. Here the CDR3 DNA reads TGCGCCAGCAGCCAAGATTTTAGCACAGGGGGCCGCTATGGCTACACCTTC.

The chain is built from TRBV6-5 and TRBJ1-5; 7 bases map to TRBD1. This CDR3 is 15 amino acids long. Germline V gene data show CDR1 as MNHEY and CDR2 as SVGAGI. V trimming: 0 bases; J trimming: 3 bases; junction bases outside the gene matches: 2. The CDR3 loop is CASSYSTGLNQPQHF. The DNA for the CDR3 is TGTGCCAGCAGTTACTCGACAGGGCTCAATCAGCCCCAGCATTTT.

DNA of the CDR3: TGCGCCAGCAGCCAAGATCTGTCGGCGGAGAGTGTCTATGGCTACACCTTC. This encodes CASSQDLSAESVYGYTF. The rearrangement joins TRBV4-1 to TRBJ1-2; D not resolved. The CDR3 is made up of 17 amino acids. Germline V gene lookup returns CDR1 MGHRA and CDR2 YSYEKL. V was trimmed by 0 bases and J by 4 bases, leaving 18 bases between them.

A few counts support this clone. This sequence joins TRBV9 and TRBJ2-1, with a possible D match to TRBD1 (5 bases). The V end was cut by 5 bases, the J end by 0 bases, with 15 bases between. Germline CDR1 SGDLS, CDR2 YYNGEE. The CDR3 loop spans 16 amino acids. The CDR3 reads CASSRMGLSSYNEQFF. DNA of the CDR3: TGTGCCAGCAGTCGAATGGGGCTCAGCTCCTACAATGAGCAGTTCTTC.

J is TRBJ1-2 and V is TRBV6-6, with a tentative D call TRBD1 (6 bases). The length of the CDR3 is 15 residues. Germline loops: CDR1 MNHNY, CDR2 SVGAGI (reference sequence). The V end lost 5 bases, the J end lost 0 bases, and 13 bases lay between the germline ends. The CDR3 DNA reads TGTGCCAGCAGTAGTCGGGACAAAGCTAACTATGGCTACACCTTC. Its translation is CASSSRDKANYGYTF.

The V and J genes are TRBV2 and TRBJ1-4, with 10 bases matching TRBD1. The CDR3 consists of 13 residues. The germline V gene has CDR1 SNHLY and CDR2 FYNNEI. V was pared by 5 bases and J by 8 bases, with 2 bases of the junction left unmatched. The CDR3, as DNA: TGTGCCAGCAGTCCGGGACAGGGGGAAAAACTGTTTTTT. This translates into CASSPGQGEKLFF.

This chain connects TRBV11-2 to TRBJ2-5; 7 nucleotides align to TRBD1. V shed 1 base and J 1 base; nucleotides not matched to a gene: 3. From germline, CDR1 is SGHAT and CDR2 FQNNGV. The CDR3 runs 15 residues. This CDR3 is CASSLASGGQETQYF. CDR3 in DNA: TGTGCCAGCAGCTTAGCCTCAGGGGGCCAAGAGACCCAGTACTTC.

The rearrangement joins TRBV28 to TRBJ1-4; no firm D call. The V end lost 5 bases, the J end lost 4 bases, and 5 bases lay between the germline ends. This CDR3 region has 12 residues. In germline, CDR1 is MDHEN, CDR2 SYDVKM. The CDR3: CASSLLNEKLFF. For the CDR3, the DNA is TGTGCCAGCAGTCTCCTTAATGAAAAACTGTTTTTT.

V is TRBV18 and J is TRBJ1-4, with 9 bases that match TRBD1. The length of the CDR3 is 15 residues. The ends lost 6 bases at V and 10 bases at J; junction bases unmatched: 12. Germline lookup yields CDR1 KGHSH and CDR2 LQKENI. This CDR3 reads CASSLGGQGGGKLFF. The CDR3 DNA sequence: TGTGCCAGCTCCCTCGGGGGACAGGGAGGCGGAAAACTGTTTTTT.

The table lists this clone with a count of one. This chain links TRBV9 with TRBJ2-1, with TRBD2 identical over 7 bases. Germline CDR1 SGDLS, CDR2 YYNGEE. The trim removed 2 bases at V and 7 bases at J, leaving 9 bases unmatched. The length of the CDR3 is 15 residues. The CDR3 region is CASSVREGTTNEQFF. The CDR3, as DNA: TGTGCCAGCAGCGTGAGGGAGGGGACTACGAATGAGCAGTTCTTC.

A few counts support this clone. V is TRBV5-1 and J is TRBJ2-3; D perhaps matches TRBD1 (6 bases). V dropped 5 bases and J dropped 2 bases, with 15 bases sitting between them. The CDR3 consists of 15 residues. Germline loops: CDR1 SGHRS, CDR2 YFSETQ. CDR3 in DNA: TGCGCCAGCAGTTCCGGGACACCTGACACAGATACGCAGTATTTT. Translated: CASSSGTPDTDTQYF. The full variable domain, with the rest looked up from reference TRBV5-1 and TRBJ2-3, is KAGVTQTPRYLIKTRGQQVTLSCSPISGHRSVSWYQQTPGQGLQFLFEYFSETQRNKGNFPGRFSGRQFSNSRSEMNVSTLELGDSALYLCASSSGTPDTDTQYFGPGTRLTVL.

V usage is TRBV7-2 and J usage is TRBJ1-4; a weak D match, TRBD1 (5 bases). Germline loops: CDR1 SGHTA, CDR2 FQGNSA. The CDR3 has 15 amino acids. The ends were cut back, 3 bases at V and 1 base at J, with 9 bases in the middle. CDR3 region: CASSLERGTNEKLFF. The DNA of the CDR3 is TGTGCCAGCAGCTTGGAAAGGGGAACTAATGAAAAACTGTTTTTT. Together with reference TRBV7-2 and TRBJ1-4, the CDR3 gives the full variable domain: GAGVSQSPSNKVTEKGKDVELRCDPISGHTALYWYRQSLGQGLEFLIYFQGNSAPDKSGLPSDRFSAERTGGSVSTLTIQRTQQEDSAVYLCASSLERGTNEKLFFGSGTQLSVL.

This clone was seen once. CDR3 bases: TGTGCCAGCAGCAGACGGGTAGAGCCCACTGAAGCTTTCTTT. This codes for CASSRRVEPTEAFF. J is TRBJ1-1 and V is TRBV7-2, with D unclear. In germline, CDR1 is SGHTA, CDR2 FQGNSA. Trimming shortened V by 5 bases and J by 4 bases, and 14 bases separated the two germline ends. This CDR3 comprises 14 residues.

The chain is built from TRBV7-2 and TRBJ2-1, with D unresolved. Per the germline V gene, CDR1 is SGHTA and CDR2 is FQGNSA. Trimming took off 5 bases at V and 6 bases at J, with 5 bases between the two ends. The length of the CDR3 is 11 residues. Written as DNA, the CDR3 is TGTGCCAGCAGCGTCGGCAATGAGCAGTTCTTC. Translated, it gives CASSVGNEQFF.

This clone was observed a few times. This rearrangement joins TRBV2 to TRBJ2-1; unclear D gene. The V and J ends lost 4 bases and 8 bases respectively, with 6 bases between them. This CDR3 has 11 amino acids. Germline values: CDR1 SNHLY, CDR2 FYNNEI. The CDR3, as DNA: TGTGCCAGCAGTGGGCCTTATGAGCAGTTCTTC. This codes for CASSGPYEQFF.

In DNA form, the CDR3 reads TGTGCCAGCTCCCCCTCGGGGGACAGGGCCAAAAACATTCAGTACTTC. It is translated as CASSPSGDRAKNIQYF. The rearrangement links TRBV18 to TRBJ2-4; 8 bases line up with TRBD1. This CDR3 is 16 amino acids long. Germline CDR1 KGHSH, CDR2 LQKENI. With 6 bases clipped from V and 1 base from J, the junction kept 8 bases outside the gene matches.

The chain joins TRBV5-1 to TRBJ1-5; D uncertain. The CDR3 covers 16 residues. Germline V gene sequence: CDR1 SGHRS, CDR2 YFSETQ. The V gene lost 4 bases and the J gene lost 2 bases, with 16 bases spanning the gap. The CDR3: CASSPGLLGGNQPQHF. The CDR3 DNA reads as TGCGCCAGCAGCCCAGGACTCCTTGGGGGCAATCAGCCCCAGCATTTT.

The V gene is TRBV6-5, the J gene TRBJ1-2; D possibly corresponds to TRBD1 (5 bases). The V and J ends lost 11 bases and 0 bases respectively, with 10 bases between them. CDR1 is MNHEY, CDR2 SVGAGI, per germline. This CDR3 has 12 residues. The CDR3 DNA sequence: TGTGCCTCAAGCAGGGCTAACTATGGCTACACCTTC. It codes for CASSRANYGYTF.

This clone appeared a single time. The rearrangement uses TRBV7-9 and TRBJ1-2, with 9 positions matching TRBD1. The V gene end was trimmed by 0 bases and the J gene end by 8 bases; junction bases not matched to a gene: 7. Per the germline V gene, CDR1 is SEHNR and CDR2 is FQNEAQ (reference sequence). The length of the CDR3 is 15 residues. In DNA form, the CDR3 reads TGTGCCAGCAGCTTAGCAGGGACAGGGACCAACGGCTACACCTTC. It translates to CASSLAGTGTNGYTF.

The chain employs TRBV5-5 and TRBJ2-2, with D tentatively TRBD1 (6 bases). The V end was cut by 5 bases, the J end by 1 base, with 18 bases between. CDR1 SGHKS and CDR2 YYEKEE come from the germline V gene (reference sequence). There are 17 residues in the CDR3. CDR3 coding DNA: TGTGCCAGCAGTCCCCCAACAGGGAGTTTGAACACCGGGGAGCTGTTTTTT. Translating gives CASSPPTGSLNTGELFF. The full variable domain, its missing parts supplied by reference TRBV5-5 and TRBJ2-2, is DAGVTQSPTHLIKTRGQQVTLRCSPISGHKSVSWYQQVLGQGPQFIFQYYEKEERGRGNFPDRFSARQFPNYSSELNVNALLLGDSALYLCASSPPTGSLNTGELFFGEGSRLTVL.

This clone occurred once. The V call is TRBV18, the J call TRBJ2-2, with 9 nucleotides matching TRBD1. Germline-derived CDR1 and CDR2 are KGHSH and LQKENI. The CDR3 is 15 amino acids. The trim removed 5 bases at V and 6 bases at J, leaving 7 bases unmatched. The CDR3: CASSDGQGYAGELFF. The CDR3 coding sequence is TGTGCCAGCTCAGACGGACAGGGGTACGCCGGGGAGCTGTTTTTT.

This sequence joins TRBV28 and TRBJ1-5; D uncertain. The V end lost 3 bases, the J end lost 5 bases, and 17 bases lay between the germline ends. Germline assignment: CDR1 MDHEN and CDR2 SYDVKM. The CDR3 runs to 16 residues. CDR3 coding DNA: TGTGCCAGCAGTTTTTCCTTCTCTGGTTCGGATCAGCCCCAGCATTTT. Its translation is CASSFSFSGSDQPQHF.

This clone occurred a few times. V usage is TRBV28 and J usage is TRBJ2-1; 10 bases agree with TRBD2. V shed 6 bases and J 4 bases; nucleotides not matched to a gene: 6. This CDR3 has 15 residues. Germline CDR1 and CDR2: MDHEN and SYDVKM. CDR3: CASSIAGGRYNEQFF. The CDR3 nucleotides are TGTGCCAGCAGCATAGCGGGGGGCCGTTACAATGAGCAGTTCTTC. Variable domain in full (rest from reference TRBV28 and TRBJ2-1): DVKVTQSSRYLVKRTGEKVFLECVQDMDHENMFWYRQDPGLGLRLIYFSYDVKMKEKGDIPEGYSVSREKKERFSLILESASTNQTSMYLCASSIAGGRYNEQFFGPGTRLTVL.

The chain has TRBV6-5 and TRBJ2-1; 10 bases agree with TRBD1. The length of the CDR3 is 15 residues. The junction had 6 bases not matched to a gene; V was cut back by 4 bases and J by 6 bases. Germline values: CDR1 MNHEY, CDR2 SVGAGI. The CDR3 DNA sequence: TGTGCCAGCAGTTTCCGGACAGGGGGGGGCAATGAGCAGTTCTTC. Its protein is CASSFRTGGGNEQFF.

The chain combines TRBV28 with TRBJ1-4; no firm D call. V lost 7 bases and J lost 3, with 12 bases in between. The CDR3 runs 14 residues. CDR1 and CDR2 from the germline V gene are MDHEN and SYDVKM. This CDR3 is CASIKTPSNEKLFF. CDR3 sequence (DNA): TGTGCCAGCATTAAGACACCGTCTAATGAAAAACTGTTTTTT. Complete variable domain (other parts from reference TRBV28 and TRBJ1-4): DVKVTQSSRYLVKRTGEKVFLECVQDMDHENMFWYRQDPGLGLRLIYFSYDVKMKEKGDIPEGYSVSREKKERFSLILESASTNQTSMYLCASIKTPSNEKLFFGSGTQLSVL.

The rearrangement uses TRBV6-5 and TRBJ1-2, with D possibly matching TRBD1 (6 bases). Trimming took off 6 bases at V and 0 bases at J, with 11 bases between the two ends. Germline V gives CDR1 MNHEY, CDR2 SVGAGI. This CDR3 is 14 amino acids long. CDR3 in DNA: TGTGCCAGCAGAACAGGGACGACTAACTATGGCTACACCTTC. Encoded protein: CASRTGTTNYGYTF.